This TCR beta chain was observed in a study of T-cell reconstitution after alpha-beta-depleted transplantation in children. Findings and limits, study-wide: Hyperexpanded clones declined; after one year, newly produced T cells mostly supplied diversity. The high TCRbeta diversity at day 60 in some patients came from surviving recipient T cells and thymic progenitors. Expanded graft clones numbering several hundred reportedly gave rise to alpha-beta T cells about two months after transplant.

This clonotype was seen many times. Its antigen is as yet unknown. Library preparation (for TCRbeta) was performed with unique molecular identifiers. Via MiXCR, TCRdb re-called the PCR reads, giving one row per CDR3 protein. The sample includes roughly 200,000 distinct CDR3 sequences, 9.5% to 13% of them seen just once. Germline values: CDR1 LNHDA, CDR2 SQIVND (reference sequence). V dropped 1 base and J dropped 7 bases, with 11 bases sitting between them. The length of the CDR3 is 14 residues. The source is a child under two years old with acute myeloid leukemia, due to receive a stem cell transplant. The chain joins TRBV19 to TRBJ2-1; D ambiguous. This specimen was PBMCs, taken before TCRalphabeta/CD19-depleted stem cell transplant. CDR3 sequence: CASSIGAMGNEQFF. CDR3 DNA sequence: TGTGCCAGTAGTATAGGAGCAATGGGGAATGAGCAGTTCTTC.